This TCR beta chain is drawn from a study of blood T cells in healthy people across ages. A second roughly 7 to 11 cycle PCR used barcoded and J-beta primers. TCRdb recomputed calls from the 5' RACE reads with MiXCR, one row per CDR3 protein. The sample lists fewer than 2,000,000 distinct CDR3 sequences; approximately 39% were seen once. This clonotype appeared a few times. Germline loops: CDR1 SGHNT, CDR2 YYREEE (reference sequence). CDR3 size: 16 residues. V shed 4 bases and J shed 0 bases, with 17 bases lying between them. The TCR comes from a human donor in good health. Sequenced sample: blood. The gene calls are TRBV5-4 and TRBJ2-7; the D call may be TRBD1 or TRBD2 (6 bases each). The CDR3 loop is CASSLGGSGYSYEQYF. The CDR3 nucleotides are TGTGCCAGCAGCCTAGGGGGGAGCGGGTACTCCTACGAGCAGTACTTC.